This T cell receptor beta chain derives from a study of vaccination effects on CD4 cells after COVID-19. The overall study: All study participants received two doses of BNT162b2 or mRNA-1273 vaccine.

This clone was seen just once. The antigen is undetermined. Trimming removed 6 bases at V and 1 base at J, with 6 bases between. Germline values: CDR1 SGHTA, CDR2 FQGNSA. CDR3 size: 13 residues. Repertoires were generated with immunoSEQ multiplex PCR, while TCRdb's copy carries only in-frame clones and drops some. The data show roughly 65,000 clones, 70% to 80% seen once. Sequencing in the ViraFEST assay came after antigen-specific CD4+ T cells had been expanded with viral peptide pools, which were used to stimulate PBMC. Scientists isolated CD4+ T cells after an approximately 10-day culture period ended. Nucleocapsid antibodies stayed negative before and after vaccination, showing no earlier SARS-CoV-2 infection.

The V call is TRBV7-2, the J call TRBJ2-2; the D is unclear. Specimen: CD4+ T cells from PBMCs cultured with HCoV-NL63 spike peptides, collected before COVID-19 vaccination. The receptor was isolated from a human donor who received a COVID-19 vaccine. The CDR3 DNA reads as TGTGCCAGCAGTACACGGAACACCGGGGAGCTGTTTTTT. Encoded protein: CASSTRNTGELFF.